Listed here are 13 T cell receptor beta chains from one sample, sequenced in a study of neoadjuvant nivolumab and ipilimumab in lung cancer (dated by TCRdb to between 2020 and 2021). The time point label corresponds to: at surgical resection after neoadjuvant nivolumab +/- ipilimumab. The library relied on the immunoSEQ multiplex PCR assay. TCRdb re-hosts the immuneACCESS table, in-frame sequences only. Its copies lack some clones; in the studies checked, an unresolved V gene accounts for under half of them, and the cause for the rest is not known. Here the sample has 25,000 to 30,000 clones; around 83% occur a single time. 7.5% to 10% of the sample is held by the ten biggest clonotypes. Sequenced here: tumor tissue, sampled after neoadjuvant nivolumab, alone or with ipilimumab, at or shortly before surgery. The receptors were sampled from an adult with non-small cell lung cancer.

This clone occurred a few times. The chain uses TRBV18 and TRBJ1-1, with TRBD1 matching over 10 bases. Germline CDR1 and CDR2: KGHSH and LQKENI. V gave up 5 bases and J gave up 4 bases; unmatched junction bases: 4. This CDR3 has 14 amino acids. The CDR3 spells CASSGRTGGTEAFF. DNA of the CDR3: TGTGCCAGCTCAGGTAGGACAGGGGGCACTGAAGCTTTCTTT.

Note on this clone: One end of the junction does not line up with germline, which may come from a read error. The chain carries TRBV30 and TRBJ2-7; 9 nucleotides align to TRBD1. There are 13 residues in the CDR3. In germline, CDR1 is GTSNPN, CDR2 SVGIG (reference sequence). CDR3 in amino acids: CAWSVRGGDRVHF. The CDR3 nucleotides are TGTGCCTGGAGCGTGAGAGGTGGGGACAGGGTTCACTTC.

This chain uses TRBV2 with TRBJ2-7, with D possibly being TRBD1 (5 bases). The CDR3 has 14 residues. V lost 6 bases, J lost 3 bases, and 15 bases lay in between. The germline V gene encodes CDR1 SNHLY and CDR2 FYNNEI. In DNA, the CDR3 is TGTGCCAGCAGACGTGGCGGCAGGGACTACGAGCAGTACTTC. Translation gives CASRRGGRDYEQYF.

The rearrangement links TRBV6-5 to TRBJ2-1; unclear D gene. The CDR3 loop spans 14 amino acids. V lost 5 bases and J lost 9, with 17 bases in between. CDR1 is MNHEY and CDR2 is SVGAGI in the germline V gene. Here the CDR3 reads CASSSIGPKGEQFF. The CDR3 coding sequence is TGTGCCAGCAGTAGTATCGGGCCGAAAGGTGAGCAGTTCTTC.

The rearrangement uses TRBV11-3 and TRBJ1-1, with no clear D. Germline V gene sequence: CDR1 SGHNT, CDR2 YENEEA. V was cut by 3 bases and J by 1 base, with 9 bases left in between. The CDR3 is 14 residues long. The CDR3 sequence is CASSFREPNTEAFF. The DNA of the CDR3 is TGTGCCAGCAGCTTCCGAGAGCCGAACACTGAAGCTTTCTTT.

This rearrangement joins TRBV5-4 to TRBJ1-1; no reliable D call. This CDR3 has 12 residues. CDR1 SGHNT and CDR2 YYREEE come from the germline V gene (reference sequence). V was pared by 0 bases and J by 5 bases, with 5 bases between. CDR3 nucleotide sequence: TGTGCCAGCAGCTTGGTGGGGACTGAAGCTTTCTTT. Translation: CASSLVGTEAFF.

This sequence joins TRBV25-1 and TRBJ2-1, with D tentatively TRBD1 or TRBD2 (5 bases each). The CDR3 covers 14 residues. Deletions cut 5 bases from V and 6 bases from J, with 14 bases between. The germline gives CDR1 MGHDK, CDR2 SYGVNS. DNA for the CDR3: TGTGCCAGCAGTCTACCGGGACCCCTCAATGAGCAGTTCTTC. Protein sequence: CASSLPGPLNEQFF. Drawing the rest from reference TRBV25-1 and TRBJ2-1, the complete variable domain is EADIYQTPRYLVIGTGKKITLECSQTMGHDKMYWYQQDPGMELHLIHYSYGVNSTEKGDLSSESTVSRIRTEHFPLTLESARPSHTSQYLCASSLPGPLNEQFFGPGTRLTVL.

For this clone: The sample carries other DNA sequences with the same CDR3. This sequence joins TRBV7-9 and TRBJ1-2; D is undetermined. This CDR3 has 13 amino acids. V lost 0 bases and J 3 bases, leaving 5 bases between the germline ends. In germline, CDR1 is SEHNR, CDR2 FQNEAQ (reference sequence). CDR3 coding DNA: TGTGCCAGCAGCTTAGCCTTGGACTATGGCTACACCTTC. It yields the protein CASSLALDYGYTF.

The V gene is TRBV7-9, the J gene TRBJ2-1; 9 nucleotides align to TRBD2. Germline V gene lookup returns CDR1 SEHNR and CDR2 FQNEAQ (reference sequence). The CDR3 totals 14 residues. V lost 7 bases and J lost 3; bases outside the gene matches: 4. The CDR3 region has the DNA TGTGCCAGCACCGTTAGCGGGAGCTACAATGAGCAGTTCTTC. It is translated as CASTVSGSYNEQFF.

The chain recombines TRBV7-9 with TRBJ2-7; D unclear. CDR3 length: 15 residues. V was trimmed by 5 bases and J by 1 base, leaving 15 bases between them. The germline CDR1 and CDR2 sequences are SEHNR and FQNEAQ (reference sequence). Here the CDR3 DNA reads TGTGCCAGCAGCCCCCTAGGTGGGTTGTCCTACGAGCAGTACTTC. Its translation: CASSPLGGLSYEQYF.

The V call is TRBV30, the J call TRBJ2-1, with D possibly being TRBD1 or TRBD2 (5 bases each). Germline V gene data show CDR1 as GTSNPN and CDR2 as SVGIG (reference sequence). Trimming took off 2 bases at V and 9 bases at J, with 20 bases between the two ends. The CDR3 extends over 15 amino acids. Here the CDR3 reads CAWSLTGTSYGEQFF. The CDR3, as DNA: TGTGCCTGGAGTTTGACGGGGACCAGTTATGGTGAGCAGTTCTTC.

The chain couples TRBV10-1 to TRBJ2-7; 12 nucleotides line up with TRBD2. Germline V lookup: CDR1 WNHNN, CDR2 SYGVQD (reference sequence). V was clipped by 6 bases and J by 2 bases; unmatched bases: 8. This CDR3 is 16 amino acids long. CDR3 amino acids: CASSQLRTSGAYEQYF. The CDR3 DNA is TGCGCCAGCAGCCAACTAAGGACTAGCGGGGCCTACGAGCAGTACTTC.

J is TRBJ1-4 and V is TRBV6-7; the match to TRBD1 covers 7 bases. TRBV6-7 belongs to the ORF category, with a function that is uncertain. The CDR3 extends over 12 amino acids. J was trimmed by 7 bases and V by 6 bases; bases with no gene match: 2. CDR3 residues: CASRTGIEKLFF. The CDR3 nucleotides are TGTGCCAGCAGGACAGGGATTGAAAAACTGTTTTTT.